Below are 10 T cell receptor beta chains sequenced from a single sample in a study of blood T cell repertoires in COVID-19. Some clones are missing from TCRdb's copy, which holds only in-frame ones; the method was immunoSEQ multiplex PCR. The sample lists about 220,000 clones, about 81% occurring once. Sequences were obtained from peripheral blood. All receptors derive from a woman in her 70s with COVID-19, enrolled during active disease.

This chain connects TRBV28 to TRBJ2-5; the match to TRBD2 covers 15 bases. The J segment lost 9 bases and the V segment lost 5 bases, leaving 7 bases of the junction unmatched. The germline V gene has CDR1 MDHEN and CDR2 SYDVKM. This CDR3 region has 15 residues. In nucleotides, the CDR3 is TGTGCCAGCAGTAGGGGACTAGCGGGGGGACAGGCCCAGTACTTC. It encodes CASSRGLAGGQAQYF.

V gene TRBV4-1 combines with J gene TRBJ2-7; 7 positions agree with TRBD2. The CDR3 contains 17 residues. V was clipped by 1 base and J by 0 bases; unmatched bases: 9. Germline V gives CDR1 MGHRA, CDR2 YSYEKL. As DNA, the CDR3 is TGCGCCAGCAGCCAAGTTTATAGCGGGTCCCCCTCCTACGAGCAGTACTTC. Its translation is CASSQVYSGSPSYEQYF.

The V and J genes are TRBV4-3 and TRBJ2-5; 8 nucleotides line up with TRBD2. The J segment lost 1 base and the V segment lost 0 bases, leaving 1 base of the junction unmatched. CDR3 length equals 15 residues. Per germline, CDR1 LGHNA and CDR2 YSLEER. CDR3 sequence (DNA): TGCGCCAGCAGCCAAGAACGGGAGGGCCAAGAGACCCAGTACTTC. It codes for CASSQEREGQETQYF.

The chain recombines TRBV3-1 (or the pseudogene TRBV3-2) with TRBJ1-5, with a tentative D call TRBD1 (5 bases). Germline V gene sequence: CDR1 LGHDT, CDR2 YNNKEL (reference sequence). Trimming took off 5 bases at V and 2 bases at J, with 10 bases between the two ends. The CDR3 contains 14 residues. The CDR3 sequence: CASSFRVGNQPQHF. The CDR3, as DNA: TGTGCCAGCAGCTTCAGGGTAGGCAATCAGCCCCAGCATTTT.

The chain uses TRBV6-4 and TRBJ2-1; 7 nucleotides match TRBD1. The CDR3 is 16 residues long. Germline lookup yields CDR1 MRHNA and CDR2 SNTAGT. V was pared by 6 bases and J by 3 bases, with 11 bases of the junction left unmatched. CDR3 nucleotide sequence: TGTGCCAGCAGCCTCCACGGGGCAGGGGGCTACAATGAGCAGTTCTTC. Amino acids: CASSLHGAGGYNEQFF.

The CDR3 region has the DNA TGTGCCAGCAGCCAAAAGACAGGGGGTTTCTATGAGCAGTTCTTC. It translates to CASSQKTGGFYEQFF. The J gene is TRBJ2-1, the V gene TRBV16; 9 bases are a match to TRBD1. Losses at the gene ends were 2 bases for V and 8 bases for J; bases not matched to a gene: 7. Germline CDR1 KGHSY, CDR2 FQNENV. The CDR3 has 15 residues.

The chain recombines TRBV25-1 with TRBJ2-6; TRBD1 is a possible D gene (5 bases). CDR3 length: 16 residues. V lost 5 bases and J lost 0, with 11 bases in between. Germline V gives CDR1 MGHDK, CDR2 SYGVNS. CDR3 nucleotide sequence: TGTGCCAGCAGTTCCGACAGCCCCTCTGGGGCCAACGTCCTGACTTTC. This translates into CASSSDSPSGANVLTF. The full variable domain, with the rest looked up from reference TRBV25-1 and TRBJ2-6, is EADIYQTPRYLVIGTGKKITLECSQTMGHDKMYWYQQDPGMELHLIHYSYGVNSTEKGDLSSESTVSRIRTEHFPLTLESARPSHTSQYLCASSSDSPSGANVLTFGAGSRLTVL.

The chain carries TRBV11-2 and TRBJ2-3; TRBD2 matches at 13 bases. The V segment lost 4 bases and the J segment 4 bases; nucleotides outside the gene matches: 5. This CDR3 has 16 amino acids. Germline values: CDR1 SGHAT, CDR2 FQNNGV. The CDR3 region is CASSSTTSGRADTQYF. In nucleotides, the CDR3 is TGTGCCAGCAGCTCTACTACTAGCGGGAGGGCAGATACGCAGTATTTT.

The V gene is TRBV10-3, the J gene TRBJ1-1; D gene uncertain. V dropped 4 bases and J dropped 11 bases, with 14 bases sitting between them. The CDR3 is 12 residues long. CDR1 is ENHRY, CDR2 SYGVKD, per germline. CDR3 sequence: CAISGGGGRAFF. CDR3 sequence (DNA): TGTGCCATCAGTGGGGGTGGAGGGCGTGCTTTCTTT.

V usage is TRBV10-3 and J usage is TRBJ1-3; D not resolved. The CDR3 length is 17 residues. V lost 0 bases and J 2 bases, leaving 14 bases between the germline ends. The V gene's germline CDR1 is ENHRY and CDR2 SYGVKD. The CDR3 sequence: CAISESAPGAAGNTIYF. The CDR3 DNA reads TGTGCCATCAGTGAGTCGGCCCCGGGTGCTGCTGGAAACACCATATATTTT.